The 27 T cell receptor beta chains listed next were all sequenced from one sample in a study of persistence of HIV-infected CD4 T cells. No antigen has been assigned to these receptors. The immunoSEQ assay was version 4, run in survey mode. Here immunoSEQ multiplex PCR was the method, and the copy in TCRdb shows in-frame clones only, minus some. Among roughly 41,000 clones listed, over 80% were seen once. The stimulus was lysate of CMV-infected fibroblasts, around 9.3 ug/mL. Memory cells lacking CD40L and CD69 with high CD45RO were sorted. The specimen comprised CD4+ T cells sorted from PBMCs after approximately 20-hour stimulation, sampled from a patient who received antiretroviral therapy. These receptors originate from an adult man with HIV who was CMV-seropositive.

The CDR3 DNA sequence: TGCGCCAGCAGCTTGGGGCAGGGGCGCCGGGACACTGAAGCTTTCTTT. It specifies CASSLGQGRRDTEAFF. V is TRBV5-1 and J is TRBJ1-1; D perhaps matches TRBD1 (6 bases). This CDR3 contains 16 residues. Germline CDR1 reads SGHRS; CDR2 reads YFSETQ. V shed 0 bases and J shed 3 bases, with 15 bases lying between them.

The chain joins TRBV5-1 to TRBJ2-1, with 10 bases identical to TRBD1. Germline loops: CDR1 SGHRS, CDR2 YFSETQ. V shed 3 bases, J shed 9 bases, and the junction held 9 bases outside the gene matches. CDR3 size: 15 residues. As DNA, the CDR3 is TGCGCCAGCAGCTGGGGACAGGGGATGGGGGGTGAGCAGTTCTTC. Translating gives CASSWGQGMGGEQFF.

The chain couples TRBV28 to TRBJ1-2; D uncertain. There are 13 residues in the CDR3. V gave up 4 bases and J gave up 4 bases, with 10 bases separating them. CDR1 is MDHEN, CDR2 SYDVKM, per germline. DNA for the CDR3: TGTGCCAGCAGTTCCCTCGGGCCCTATGGCTACACCTTC. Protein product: CASSSLGPYGYTF.

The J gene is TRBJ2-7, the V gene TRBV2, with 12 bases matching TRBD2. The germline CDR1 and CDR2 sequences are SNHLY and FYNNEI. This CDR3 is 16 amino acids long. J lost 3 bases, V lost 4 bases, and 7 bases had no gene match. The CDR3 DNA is TGTGCCAGCAGTGTCGGGACTAGCGGGCCAATCTACGAGCAGTACTTC. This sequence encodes CASSVGTSGPIYEQYF.

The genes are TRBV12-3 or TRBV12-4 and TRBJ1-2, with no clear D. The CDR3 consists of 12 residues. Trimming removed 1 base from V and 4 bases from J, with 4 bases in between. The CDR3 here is CASSLESYGYTF. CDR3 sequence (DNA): TGTGCCAGCAGTTTAGAGTCCTATGGCTACACCTTC.

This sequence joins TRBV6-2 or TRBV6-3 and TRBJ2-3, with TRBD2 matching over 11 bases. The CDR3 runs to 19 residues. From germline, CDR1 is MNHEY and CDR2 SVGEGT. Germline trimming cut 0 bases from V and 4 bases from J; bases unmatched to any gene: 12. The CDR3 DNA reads TGTGCCAGCAGTTACTCGATGGTAGCGGGGGGGCTCGGCGCAGATACGCAGTATTTT. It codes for CASSYSMVAGGLGADTQYF.

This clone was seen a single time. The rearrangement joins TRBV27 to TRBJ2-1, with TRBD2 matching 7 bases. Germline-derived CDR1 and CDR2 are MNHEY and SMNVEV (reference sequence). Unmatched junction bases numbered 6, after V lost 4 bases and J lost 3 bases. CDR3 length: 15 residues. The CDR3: CASSSWAGDYNEQFF. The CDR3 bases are TGTGCCAGCAGTTCCTGGGCGGGGGACTACAATGAGCAGTTCTTC.

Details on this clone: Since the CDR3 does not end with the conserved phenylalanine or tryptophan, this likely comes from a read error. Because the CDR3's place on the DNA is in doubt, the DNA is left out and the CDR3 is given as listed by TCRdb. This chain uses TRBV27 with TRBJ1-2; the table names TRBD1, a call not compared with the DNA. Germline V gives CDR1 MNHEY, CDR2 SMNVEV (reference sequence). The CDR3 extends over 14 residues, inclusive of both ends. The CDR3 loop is CASSPDRGKGRSSS.

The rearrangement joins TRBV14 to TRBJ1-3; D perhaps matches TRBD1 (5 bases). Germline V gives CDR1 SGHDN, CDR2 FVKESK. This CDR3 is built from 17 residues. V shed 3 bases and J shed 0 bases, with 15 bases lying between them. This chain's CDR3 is CASSHKLGHPSGNTIYF. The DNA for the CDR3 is TGTGCCAGCAGCCATAAGCTCGGACACCCCTCTGGAAACACCATATATTTT.

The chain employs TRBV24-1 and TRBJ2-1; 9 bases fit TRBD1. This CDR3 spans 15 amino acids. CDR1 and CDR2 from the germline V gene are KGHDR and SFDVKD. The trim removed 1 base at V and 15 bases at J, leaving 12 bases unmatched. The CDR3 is CATSDLTGGVHNWFF. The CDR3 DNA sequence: TGTGCCACCAGTGATTTAACAGGGGGCGTTCACAATTGGTTCTTC.

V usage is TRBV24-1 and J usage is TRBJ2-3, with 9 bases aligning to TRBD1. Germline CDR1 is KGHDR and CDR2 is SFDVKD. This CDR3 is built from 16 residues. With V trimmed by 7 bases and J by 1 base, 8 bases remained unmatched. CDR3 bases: TGTGCCACCAGCCCCCCCAGGACAGGGGGCACAGATACGCAGTATTTT. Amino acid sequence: CATSPPRTGGTDTQYF.

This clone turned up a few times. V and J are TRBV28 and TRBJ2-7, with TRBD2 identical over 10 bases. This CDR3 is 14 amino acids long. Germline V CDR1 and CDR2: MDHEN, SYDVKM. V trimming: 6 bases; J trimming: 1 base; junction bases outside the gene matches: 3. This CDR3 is CASRRTSGSYEQYF. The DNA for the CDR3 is TGTGCCAGCAGGAGGACTAGCGGATCCTACGAGCAGTACTTC.

CDR3 in DNA: TGTGCCAGCAGCCCCTCTGGAGGCAATCAGCCCCAGCATTTT. Protein sequence: CASSPSGGNQPQHF. The rearrangement uses TRBV7-2 and TRBJ1-5; the D is unclear. The CDR3 has 14 residues. The germline V and J ends were trimmed by 5 bases and 2 bases, with 10 bases remaining between them. Germline V gene lookup returns CDR1 SGHTA and CDR2 FQGNSA.

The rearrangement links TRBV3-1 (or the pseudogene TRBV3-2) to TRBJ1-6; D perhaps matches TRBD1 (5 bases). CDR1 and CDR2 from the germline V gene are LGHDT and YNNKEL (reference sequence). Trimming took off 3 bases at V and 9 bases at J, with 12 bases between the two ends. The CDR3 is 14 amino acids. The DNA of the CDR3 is TGTGCCAGCAGCCACAGCCCCAGGGTTTCACCCCTCCACTTT. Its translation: CASSHSPRVSPLHF.

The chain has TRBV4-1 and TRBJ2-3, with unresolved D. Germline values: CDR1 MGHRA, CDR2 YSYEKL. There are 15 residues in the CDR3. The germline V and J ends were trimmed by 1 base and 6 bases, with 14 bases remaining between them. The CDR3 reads CASSQVTDPRDTQYF. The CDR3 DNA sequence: TGCGCCAGCAGCCAAGTGACGGACCCTAGGGATACGCAGTATTTT.

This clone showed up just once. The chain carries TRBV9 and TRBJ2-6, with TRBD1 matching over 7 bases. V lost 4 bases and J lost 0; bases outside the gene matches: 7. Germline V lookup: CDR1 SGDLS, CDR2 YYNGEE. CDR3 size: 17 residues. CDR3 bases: TGTGCCAGCAGCCTCAGGACAGGACTCTCTGGGGCCAACGTCCTGACTTTC. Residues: CASSLRTGLSGANVLTF.

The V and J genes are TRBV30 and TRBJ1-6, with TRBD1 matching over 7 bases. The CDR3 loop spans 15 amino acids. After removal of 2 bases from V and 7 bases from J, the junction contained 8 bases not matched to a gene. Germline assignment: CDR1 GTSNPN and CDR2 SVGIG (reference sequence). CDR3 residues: CAWSLAGGMNSPLHF. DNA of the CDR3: TGTGCCTGGAGTCTCGCAGGGGGTATGAATTCACCCCTCCACTTT.

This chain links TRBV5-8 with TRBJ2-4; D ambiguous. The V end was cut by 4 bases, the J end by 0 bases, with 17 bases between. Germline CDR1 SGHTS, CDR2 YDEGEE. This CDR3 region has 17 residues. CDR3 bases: TGTGCCAGCAGCGCAGGCCAGCTCCTTCTAGCCAAAAACATTCAGTACTTC. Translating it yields CASSAGQLLLAKNIQYF.

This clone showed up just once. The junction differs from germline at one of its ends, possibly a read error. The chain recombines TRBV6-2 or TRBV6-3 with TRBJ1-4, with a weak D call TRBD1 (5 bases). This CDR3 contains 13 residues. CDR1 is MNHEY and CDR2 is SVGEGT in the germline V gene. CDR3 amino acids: CASSSISPDSLAF. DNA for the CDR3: TGTGCCAGCAGTTCCATATCGCCCGACAGCCTTGCCTTT.

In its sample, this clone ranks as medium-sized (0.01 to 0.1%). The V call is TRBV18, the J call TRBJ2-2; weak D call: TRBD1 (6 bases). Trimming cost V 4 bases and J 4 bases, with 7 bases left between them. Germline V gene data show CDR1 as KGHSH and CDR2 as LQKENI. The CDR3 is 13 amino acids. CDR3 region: CASSLDSTGELFF. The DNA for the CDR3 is TGTGCCAGCTCACTGGACAGCACCGGGGAGCTGTTTTTT.

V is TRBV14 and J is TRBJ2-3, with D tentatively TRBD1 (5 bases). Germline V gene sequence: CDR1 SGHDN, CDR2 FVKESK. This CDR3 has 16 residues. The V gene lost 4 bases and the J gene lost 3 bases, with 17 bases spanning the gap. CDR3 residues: CASSLGKGQVTDTQYF. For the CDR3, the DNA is TGTGCCAGCAGCCTGGGGAAGGGGCAAGTAACAGATACGCAGTATTTT.

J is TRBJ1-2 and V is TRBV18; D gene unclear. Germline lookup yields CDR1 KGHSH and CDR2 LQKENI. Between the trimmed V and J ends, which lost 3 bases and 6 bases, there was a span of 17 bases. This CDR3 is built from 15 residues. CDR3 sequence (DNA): TGTGCCAGCTCACCCAGTCTCGCCCCCGAAGATGGCTACACCTTC. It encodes CASSPSLAPEDGYTF.

In nucleotides, the CDR3 is TGTGCCAGTAACCCCAAGGGCACAGCTAACTATGGCTACACCTTC. Translated, it gives CASNPKGTANYGYTF. This chain uses TRBV19 with TRBJ1-2; D gene uncertain. In germline, CDR1 is LNHDA, CDR2 SQIVND (reference sequence). Between the trimmed V and J ends, which lost 7 bases and 0 bases, there was a span of 15 bases. The CDR3 extends over 15 amino acids.

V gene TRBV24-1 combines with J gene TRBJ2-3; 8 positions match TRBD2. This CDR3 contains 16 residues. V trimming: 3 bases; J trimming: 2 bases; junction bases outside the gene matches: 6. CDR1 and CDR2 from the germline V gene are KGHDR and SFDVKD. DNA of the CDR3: TGTGCCACCAGTGATAAGGCGGGGGGTCTCACAGATACGCAGTATTTT. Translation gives CATSDKAGGLTDTQYF.

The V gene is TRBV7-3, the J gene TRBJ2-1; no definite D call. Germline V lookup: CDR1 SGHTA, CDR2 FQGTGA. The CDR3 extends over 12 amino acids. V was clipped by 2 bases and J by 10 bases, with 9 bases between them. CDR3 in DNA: TGTGCCAGCAGCTTATTGGGGTACGAGCAGTTCTTC. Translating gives CASSLLGYEQFF. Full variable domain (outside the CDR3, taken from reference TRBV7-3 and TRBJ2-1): GAGVSQTPSNKVTEKGKYVELRCDPISGHTALYWYRQSLGQGPEFLIYFQGTGAADDSGLPNDRFFAVRPEGSVSTLKIQRTERGDSAVYLCASSLLGYEQFFGPGTRLTVL.

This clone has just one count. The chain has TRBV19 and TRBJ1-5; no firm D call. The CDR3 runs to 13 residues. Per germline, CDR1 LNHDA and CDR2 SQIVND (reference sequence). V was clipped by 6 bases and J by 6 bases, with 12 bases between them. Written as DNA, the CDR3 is TGTGCCAGTAGCATATATACGTCTCAGCCCCAGCATTTT. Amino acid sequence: CASSIYTSQPQHF.

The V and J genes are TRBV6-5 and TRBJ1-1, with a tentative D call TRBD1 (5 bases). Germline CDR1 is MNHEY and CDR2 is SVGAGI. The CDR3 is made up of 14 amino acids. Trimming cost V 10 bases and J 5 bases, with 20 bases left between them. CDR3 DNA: TGTGCCACCCACAAGCAGGGCCGAAAAACTGAAGCTTTCTTT. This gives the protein CATHKQGRKTEAFF.